This TCR beta chain derives from a study of cytomegalovirus exposure and HLA in healthy donors. In germline, CDR1 is SGHTA, CDR2 FQGNSA. The V end lost 0 bases, the J end lost 5 bases, and 8 bases lay between the germline ends. CDR3 length: 13 amino acids. Remarks on this clone: This specimen includes other DNA sequences encoding the same CDR3.

Researchers ran the PCR with 60 Vbeta and 13 Jbeta primers. Method: immunoSEQ multiplex PCR; TCRdb's copy keeps in-frame clones and lacks some. In the table there are 130,000 to 150,000 clones, roughly 70% of which are singletons. Sequenced: PBMCs. The V and J genes are TRBV7-2 and TRBJ2-7; D gene uncertain. The TCR sequence derives from a woman between 40 and 55 years old in good health and CMV-seronegative. In DNA, the CDR3 is TGTGCCAGCAGCTTAGCGCGCTTCGACGAGCAGTACTTC. Translated, it gives CASSLARFDEQYF.